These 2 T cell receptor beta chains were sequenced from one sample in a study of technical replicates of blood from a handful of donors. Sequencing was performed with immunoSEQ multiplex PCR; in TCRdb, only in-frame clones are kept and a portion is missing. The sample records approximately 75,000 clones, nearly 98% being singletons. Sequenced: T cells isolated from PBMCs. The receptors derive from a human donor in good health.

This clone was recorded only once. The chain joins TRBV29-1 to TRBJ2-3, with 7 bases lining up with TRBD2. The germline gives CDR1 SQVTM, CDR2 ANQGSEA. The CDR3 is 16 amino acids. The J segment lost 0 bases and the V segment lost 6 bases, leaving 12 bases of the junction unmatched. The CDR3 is CSVVPSGAASTDTQYF. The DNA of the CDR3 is TGCAGCGTCGTACCGAGCGGGGCCGCCAGCACAGATACGCAGTATTTT.

The CDR3 loop is CASSEARGLVTEAFF. CDR3 nucleotides: TGTGCCAGCAGTGAAGCGAGGGGGCTCGTCACTGAAGCTTTCTTT. V is TRBV6-1 and J is TRBJ1-1, with 7 positions matching TRBD1. The CDR3 totals 15 residues. The germline gives CDR1 MNHNS, CDR2 SASEGT. Losses at the gene ends were 0 bases for V and 4 bases for J; bases not matched to a gene: 5.